The 32 T cell receptor beta chains listed next were all sequenced from one sample in a study of T-cell reconstitution after alpha-beta-depleted transplantation in children. As it was prepared, the TCRbeta library received unique molecular identifiers. TCRdb independently ran MiXCR on the PCR reads; one entry per CDR3 protein. The sample includes about 610,000 distinct CDR3 sequences, roughly a tenth seen only once; the top ten take 4%. The input for sequencing was PBMCs from the stem cell graft donor, taken from the stem cell graft. Receptors originate from a human donor who donated a stem cell graft to a child with acute myeloid leukemia.

This clonotype was counted a few times. The J gene is TRBJ1-5, the V gene TRBV7-8, with a weak D call TRBD1 (5 bases). Germline loops: CDR1 SGHVS, CDR2 FQNEAQ. V was trimmed by 5 bases and J by 5 bases, leaving 16 bases between them. The CDR3 is 15 residues long. CDR3 DNA sequence: TGTGCCAGCAGCATAATAGGGGTCGGGGATCAGCCCCAGCATTTT. Amino acids: CASSIIGVGDQPQHF. The full variable domain, completed using reference TRBV7-8 and TRBJ1-5, is GAGVSQSPRYKVAKRGQDVALRCDPISGHVSLFWYQQALGQGPEFLTYFQNEAQLDKSGLPSDRFFAERPEGSVSTLKIQRTQQEDSAVYLCASSIIGVGDQPQHFGDGTRLSIL.

A few counts support this clonotype. The chain recombines TRBV20-1 with TRBJ2-3; 13 bases are shared with TRBD2. This CDR3 has 14 amino acids. The junction had 5 bases not matched to a gene; V was cut back by 7 bases and J by 4 bases. Germline V gene sequence: CDR1 DFQATT, CDR2 SNEGSKA (reference sequence). CDR3 nucleotides: TGCAGTGTTATCACTAGCGGGGGGGCAGATACGCAGTATTTT. It encodes CSVITSGGADTQYF.

V and J are TRBV20-1 and TRBJ1-6, with 8 bases fitting TRBD1. CDR3 length: 16 residues. Germline V CDR1 and CDR2: DFQATT, SNEGSKA (reference sequence). V was clipped by 6 bases and J by 2 bases; unmatched bases: 9. CDR3 in amino acids: CSAERQGRTYNSPLHF. CDR3 in DNA: TGCAGTGCCGAGAGACAGGGGAGAACCTATAATTCACCCCTCCACTTT.

There are many counts of this clonotype. The J gene is TRBJ2-1, the V gene TRBV6-2 or TRBV6-3; the match to TRBD2 covers 11 bases. The germline V gene has CDR1 MNHEY and CDR2 SVGEGT. Trimming took 6 bases from V and 1 from J; bases not matched to a gene: 2. This CDR3 has 15 amino acids. The CDR3 region is CASRIAGGSYNEQFF. The CDR3 nucleotides are TGTGCCAGCAGGATAGCGGGAGGGTCCTACAATGAGCAGTTCTTC.

A few counts support this clonotype. The gene calls are TRBV6-5 and TRBJ1-1, with no clear D. Per the germline V gene, CDR1 is MNHEY and CDR2 is SVGAGI. Trimming removed 5 bases at V and 0 bases at J, with 4 bases between. The CDR3 covers 12 residues. The CDR3 DNA reads as TGTGCCAGCAGTCGCCTGAACACTGAAGCTTTCTTT. It translates to CASSRLNTEAFF.

The chain joins TRBV4-2 to TRBJ2-3, with no clear D. This CDR3 is 16 amino acids long. V lost 0 bases and J lost 1, with 11 bases in between. CDR1 LGHNA and CDR2 YNFKEQ come from the germline V gene. The chain's CDR3 is CASSQDLGPGTDTQYF. The DNA of the CDR3 is TGTGCCAGCAGCCAAGATCTAGGGCCGGGCACAGATACGCAGTATTTT.

The chain has TRBV7-9 and TRBJ2-7; 11 bases map to TRBD1. Per germline, CDR1 SEHNR and CDR2 FQNEAQ (reference sequence). The CDR3 length is 15 residues. V shed 4 bases, J shed 4 bases, and the junction held 6 bases outside the gene matches. The CDR3 coding sequence is TGTGCCAGCAGCTGGCCGGACAGGGGGCATTACGAGCAGTACTTC. Its translation: CASSWPDRGHYEQYF.

The chain couples TRBV5-5 to TRBJ1-2; D gene ambiguous. The CDR3 length is 14 residues. The V gene's germline CDR1 is SGHKS and CDR2 YYEKEE (reference sequence). Deletions cut 6 bases from V and 7 bases from J, with 19 bases between. This chain's CDR3 is CASTLEGRIRGYTF. In nucleotides, the CDR3 is TGTGCCAGCACCCTGGAGGGCCGAATACGTGGCTACACCTTC.

This clonotype was detected ten times or more. The chain has TRBV5-1 and TRBJ2-3, with D tentatively TRBD2 (5 bases). Germline CDR1 and CDR2: SGHRS and YFSETQ. V lost 5 bases and J 0 bases, leaving 16 bases between the germline ends. The CDR3 covers 16 residues. The CDR3 bases are TGCGCCAGCAGTCGGATTCTAGCTGCTAGCACAGATACGCAGTATTTT. Residues: CASSRILAASTDTQYF.

The rearrangement uses TRBV20-1 and TRBJ2-1; D possibly corresponds to TRBD1 (6 bases). Germline lookup yields CDR1 DFQATT and CDR2 SNEGSKA (reference sequence). The CDR3 is 13 residues long. Trimming cost V 4 bases and J 2 bases, with 9 bases left between them. The CDR3 region has the DNA TGCAGTGCTAAGGGACAAGCCTACAATGAGCAGTTCTTC. Translation gives CSAKGQAYNEQFF.

At least ten counts were recorded for this clonotype. The chain links TRBV12-3 or TRBV12-4 to TRBJ2-1; 10 bases agree with TRBD2. Losses at the gene ends were 5 bases for V and 6 bases for J; bases not matched to a gene: 4. This CDR3 region has 14 residues. The CDR3 loop reads CASSRAGGRNEQFF. CDR3 DNA sequence: TGTGCCAGCAGTCGAGCGGGAGGGCGCAATGAGCAGTTCTTC.

This clonotype was counted between two and nine times. The chain combines TRBV11-1 with TRBJ2-1; tentative D call: TRBD1 (6 bases). The CDR3 consists of 15 residues. Trimming took off 6 bases at V and 1 base at J, with 13 bases between the two ends. Germline V gene data show CDR1 as SGHAT and CDR2 as FQDESV (reference sequence). CDR3 nucleotide sequence: TGTGCCAGCAGGGACAGCCCATATTCCTACAATGAGCAGTTCTTC. Protein: CASRDSPYSYNEQFF.

The rearrangement links TRBV20-1 to TRBJ2-7; weak D call: TRBD2 (5 bases). The CDR3 is 13 amino acids. Trimming pared 6 bases from V and 5 bases from J, leaving 17 bases between. The germline gives CDR1 DFQATT, CDR2 SNEGSKA (reference sequence). The CDR3 loop is CSAVSAPADEQYF. CDR3 in DNA: TGCAGTGCCGTTAGCGCCCCGGCAGACGAGCAGTACTTC.

This clonotype has just a few counts. The chain uses TRBV7-2 and TRBJ2-5; maybe TRBD2 (6 bases). From germline, CDR1 is SGHTA and CDR2 FQGNSA. The ends were cut back, 0 bases at V and 1 base at J, with 12 bases in the middle. CDR3 length: 16 residues. The CDR3 sequence is CASSLALGGTQETQYF. The DNA for the CDR3 is TGTGCCAGCAGCTTAGCCCTCGGGGGAACCCAAGAGACCCAGTACTTC. Complete variable domain (other parts from reference TRBV7-2 and TRBJ2-5): GAGVSQSPSNKVTEKGKDVELRCDPISGHTALYWYRQSLGQGLEFLIYFQGNSAPDKSGLPSDRFSAERTGGSVSTLTIQRTQQEDSAVYLCASSLALGGTQETQYFGPGTRLLVL.

The chain recombines TRBV29-1 with TRBJ1-2; the D is unclear. Germline CDR1 SQVTM, CDR2 ANQGSEA. Trimming took 7 bases from V and 7 from J, leaving 13 bases between them. This CDR3 has 11 residues. CDR3 DNA sequence: TGCAGCGCGATGAAGTTAGGTGGCTACACCTTC. This gives the protein CSAMKLGGYTF.

There are many counts of this clonotype. The genes are TRBV20-1 and TRBJ2-7; either TRBD1 or TRBD2 may supply D (6 bases each). Trimming shortened V by 5 bases and J by 0 bases, and 11 bases separated the two germline ends. The CDR3 is made up of 13 amino acids. Looked up from germline, CDR1 is DFQATT and CDR2 is SNEGSKA (reference sequence). For the CDR3, the DNA is TGCAGTGCTCGGAGGGGGACCTCCTACGAGCAGTACTTC. It specifies CSARRGTSYEQYF.

This clonotype has just a few counts. The chain combines TRBV28 with TRBJ1-5, with 11 bases lining up with TRBD1. The CDR3 loop spans 15 amino acids. V lost 6 bases, J lost 4 bases, and 5 bases stayed unmatched. Looked up from germline, CDR1 is MDHEN and CDR2 is SYDVKM. The CDR3 DNA reads as TGTGCCAGCAGCGGACAGGGGGCGGGAAATCAGCCCCAGCATTTT. Translated, it gives CASSGQGAGNQPQHF.

V is TRBV20-1 and J is TRBJ2-5; D is perhaps TRBD2 (7 bases). The CDR3 consists of 14 residues. V lost 8 bases, J lost 1 base, and 17 bases lay in between. CDR1 is DFQATT and CDR2 is SNEGSKA in the germline V gene (reference sequence). In DNA, the CDR3 is TGCAGTTGCGGTTGGGGGGGGCTCCAAGAGACCCAGTACTTC. Residues: CSCGWGGLQETQYF.

The chain uses TRBV4-3 and TRBJ2-3; a possible D gene is TRBD1 (6 bases). CDR1 and CDR2 from the germline V gene are LGHNA and YSLEER. Trimming took 3 bases from V and 4 from J, leaving 20 bases between them. This CDR3 is built from 17 residues. CDR3 DNA: TGCGCCAGCAGCCAGGGCTTGGGGGCCCTCGGGGCAGATACGCAGTATTTT. Residues: CASSQGLGALGADTQYF.

In this sample, this clonotype turned up many times. The rearrangement uses TRBV20-1 and TRBJ1-1; D gene uncertain. Looked up from germline, CDR1 is DFQATT and CDR2 is SNEGSKA (reference sequence). The length of the CDR3 is 10 residues. The CDR3 region has the DNA TGCAGCCCGGCCGGAACTGAAGCTTTCTTT. Residues: CSPAGTEAFF.

This clonotype turned up a few times. The chain combines TRBV10-3 with TRBJ2-5; the D is unclear. This CDR3 has 12 residues. V lost 6 bases, J lost 5 bases, and 10 bases lay in between. Germline V gives CDR1 ENHRY, CDR2 SYGVKD. CDR3 bases: TGTGCCATCAGCCCCACGAGGGAGACCCAGTACTTC. Translating it yields CAISPTRETQYF.

This clonotype was recorded many times. The gene calls are TRBV20-1 and TRBJ2-1, with TRBD2 identical over 11 bases. The V segment lost 1 base and the J segment 7 bases; nucleotides outside the gene matches: 3. Germline V gene sequence: CDR1 DFQATT, CDR2 SNEGSKA (reference sequence). CDR3 length equals 14 residues. The CDR3 is CSARVRTSGNEQFF. CDR3 bases: TGCAGTGCTAGAGTCCGGACTAGCGGGAATGAGCAGTTCTTC.

CDR3 protein: CSAPTQAGGSQPQHF. The CDR3 DNA is TGCAGTGCACCCACCCAGGCAGGGGGCAGTCAGCCCCAGCATTTT. This sequence joins TRBV20-1 and TRBJ1-5, with 8 bases that match TRBD1. V lost 6 bases, J lost 6 bases, and 13 bases stayed unmatched. From germline, CDR1 is DFQATT and CDR2 SNEGSKA (reference sequence). CDR3 length: 15 residues.

This clonotype occurred many times. The chain uses TRBV12-3 or TRBV12-4 and TRBJ1-6, with D uncertain. The CDR3 is 14 residues long. V gave up 4 bases and J gave up 6 bases, with 10 bases separating them. The chain's CDR3 is CASSWAGSNSPLHF. CDR3 coding DNA: TGTGCCAGCAGTTGGGCCGGGTCTAATTCACCCCTCCACTTT.

This clonotype occurred a few times. The genes are TRBV29-1 and TRBJ2-7; possible D gene TRBD2, 5 bases. The V gene lost 5 bases and the J gene lost 2 bases, with 13 bases spanning the gap. CDR1 SQVTM and CDR2 ANQGSEA come from the germline V gene. The CDR3 is 13 residues long. The CDR3 sequence: CSVRHTGTYEQYF. CDR3 sequence (DNA): TGCAGCGTTCGTCACACGGGAACCTACGAGCAGTACTTC.

In this sample, this clonotype turned up many times. The rearrangement joins TRBV4-2 to TRBJ2-3; D uncertain. This CDR3 is built from 14 residues. V was clipped by 0 bases and J by 0 bases, with 4 bases between them. Per germline, CDR1 LGHNA and CDR2 YNFKEQ. CDR3 nucleotide sequence: TGTGCCAGCAGCCAAGAAGACAGCACAGATACGCAGTATTTT. It specifies CASSQEDSTDTQYF.

This clonotype was picked up many times. V is TRBV20-1 and J is TRBJ2-3; D is possibly TRBD2 (6 bases). The V end was cut by 6 bases, the J end by 0 bases, with 16 bases between. The length of the CDR3 is 15 residues. Germline V gene data show CDR1 as DFQATT and CDR2 as SNEGSKA (reference sequence). DNA of the CDR3: TGCAGTGCACCCCTAGCGCACCGCAGCACAGATACGCAGTATTTT. Translating it yields CSAPLAHRSTDTQYF.

The V and J genes are TRBV20-1 and TRBJ1-6; D may be TRBD1 (5 bases). Trimming shortened V by 3 bases and J by 15 bases, and 18 bases separated the two germline ends. This CDR3 is built from 13 residues. Per germline, CDR1 DFQATT and CDR2 SNEGSKA (reference sequence). CDR3 coding DNA: TGCAGTGCTAGCTCCAGGGTCGCCCTAAACCTCCACTTT. Translating gives CSASSRVALNLHF.

The rearrangement uses TRBV7-2 and TRBJ2-3; 7 bases are shared with TRBD2. The CDR3 covers 15 residues. J was trimmed by 6 bases and V by 0 bases; bases with no gene match: 6. Germline V gives CDR1 SGHTA, CDR2 FQGNSA. This CDR3 reads CASSLAGGSLDTQYF. DNA of the CDR3: TGTGCCAGCAGCTTAGCCGGGGGGTCGTTGGATACGCAGTATTTT.

This clonotype was observed a handful of times. The chain couples TRBV7-2 to TRBJ1-2; weak D call: TRBD1 (5 bases). CDR1 is SGHTA, CDR2 FQGNSA, per germline. The CDR3 totals 13 residues. V lost 4 bases, J lost 3 bases, and 9 bases lay in between. The CDR3 DNA sequence: TGTGCCAGCAGCTCCCGGGGCCACTATGGCTACACCTTC. It specifies CASSSRGHYGYTF.

The chain employs TRBV7-8 and TRBJ2-5; 10 bases map to TRBD2. There are 16 residues in the CDR3. With V trimmed by 2 bases and J by 9 bases, 12 bases remained unmatched. The germline CDR1 and CDR2 sequences are SGHVS and FQNEAQ. DNA of the CDR3: TGTGCCAGCAGCTTAAGTCCAGCGGGAGGGCCGGGGTCCCAGTACTTC. It specifies CASSLSPAGGPGSQYF.

This clonotype was recorded a few times. V usage is TRBV29-1 and J usage is TRBJ1-4; tentative D call: TRBD1 (6 bases). The CDR3 is 14 residues long. Trimming stripped 6 bases from V and 7 bases from J, with 18 bases between. The germline CDR1 and CDR2 sequences are SQVTM and ANQGSEA. The CDR3 DNA is TGCAGCGTGGTTACAGGGTGGGAGAGTGAAAAACTGTTTTTT. Encoded protein: CSVVTGWESEKLFF.